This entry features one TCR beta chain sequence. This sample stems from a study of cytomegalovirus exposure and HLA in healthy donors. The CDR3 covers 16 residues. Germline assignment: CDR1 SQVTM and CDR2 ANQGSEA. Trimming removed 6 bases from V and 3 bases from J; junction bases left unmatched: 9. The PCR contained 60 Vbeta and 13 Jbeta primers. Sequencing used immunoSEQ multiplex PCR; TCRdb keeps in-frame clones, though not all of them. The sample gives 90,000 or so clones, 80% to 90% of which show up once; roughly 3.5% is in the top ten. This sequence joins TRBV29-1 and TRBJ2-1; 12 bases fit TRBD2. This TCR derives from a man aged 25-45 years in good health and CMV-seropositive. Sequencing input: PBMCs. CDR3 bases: TGCAGCGTACCCGGACTAGCGGGACTCAACTACAATGAGCAGTTCTTC. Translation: CSVPGLAGLNYNEQFF.